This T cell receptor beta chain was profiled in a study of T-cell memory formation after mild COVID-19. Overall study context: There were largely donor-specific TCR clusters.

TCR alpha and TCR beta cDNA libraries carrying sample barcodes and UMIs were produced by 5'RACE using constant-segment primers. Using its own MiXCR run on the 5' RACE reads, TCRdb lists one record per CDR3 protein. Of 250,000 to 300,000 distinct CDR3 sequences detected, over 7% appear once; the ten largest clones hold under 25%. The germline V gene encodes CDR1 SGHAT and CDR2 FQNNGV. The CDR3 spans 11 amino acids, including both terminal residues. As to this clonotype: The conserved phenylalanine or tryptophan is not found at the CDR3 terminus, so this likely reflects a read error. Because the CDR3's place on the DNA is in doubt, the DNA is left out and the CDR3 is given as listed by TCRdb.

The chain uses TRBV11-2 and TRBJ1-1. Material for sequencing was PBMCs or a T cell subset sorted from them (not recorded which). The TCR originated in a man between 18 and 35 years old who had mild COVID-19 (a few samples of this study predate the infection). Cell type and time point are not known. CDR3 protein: CASSLGQGPSL.